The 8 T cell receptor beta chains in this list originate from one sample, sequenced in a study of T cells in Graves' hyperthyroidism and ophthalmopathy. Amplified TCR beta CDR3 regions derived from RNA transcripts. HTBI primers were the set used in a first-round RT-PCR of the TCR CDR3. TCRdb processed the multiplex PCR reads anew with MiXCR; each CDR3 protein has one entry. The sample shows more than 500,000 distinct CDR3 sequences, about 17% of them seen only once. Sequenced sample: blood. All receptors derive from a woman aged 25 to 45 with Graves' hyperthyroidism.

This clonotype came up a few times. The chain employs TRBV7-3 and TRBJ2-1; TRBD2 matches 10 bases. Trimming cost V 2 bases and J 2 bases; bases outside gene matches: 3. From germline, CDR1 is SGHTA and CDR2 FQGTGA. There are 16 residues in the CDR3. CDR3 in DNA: TGTGCCAGCAGCTTAGTGAGCGGGAGGGCCTACAATGAGCAGTTCTTC. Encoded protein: CASSLVSGRAYNEQFF.

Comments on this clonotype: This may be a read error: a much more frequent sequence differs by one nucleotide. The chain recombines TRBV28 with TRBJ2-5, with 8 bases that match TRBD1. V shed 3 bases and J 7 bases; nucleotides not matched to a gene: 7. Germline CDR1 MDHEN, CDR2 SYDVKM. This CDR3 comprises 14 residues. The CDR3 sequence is CASSFTGGRGTQYF. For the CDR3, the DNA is TGTGCCAGCAGTTTTACAGGGGGGAGAGGGACCCAGTACTTC.

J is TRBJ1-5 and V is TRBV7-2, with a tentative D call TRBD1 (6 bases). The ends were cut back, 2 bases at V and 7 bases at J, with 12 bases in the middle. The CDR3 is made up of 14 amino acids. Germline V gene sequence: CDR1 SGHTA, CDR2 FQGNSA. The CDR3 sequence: CASSLSGAGQPQHF. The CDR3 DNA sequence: TGTGCCAGCAGCTTATCGGGGGCGGGACAGCCCCAGCATTTT. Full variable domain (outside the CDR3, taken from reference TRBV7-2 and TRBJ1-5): GAGVSQSPSNKVTEKGKDVELRCDPISGHTALYWYRQSLGQGLEFLIYFQGNSAPDKSGLPSDRFSAERTGGSVSTLTIQRTQQEDSAVYLCASSLSGAGQPQHFGDGTRLSIL.

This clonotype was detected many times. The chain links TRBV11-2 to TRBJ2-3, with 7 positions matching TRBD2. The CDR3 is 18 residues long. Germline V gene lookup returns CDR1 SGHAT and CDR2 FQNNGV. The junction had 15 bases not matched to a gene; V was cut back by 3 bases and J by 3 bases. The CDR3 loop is CASSFDPGGGLPTDTQYF. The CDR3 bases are TGTGCCAGCAGCTTCGACCCGGGAGGAGGGTTGCCTACAGATACGCAGTATTTT.

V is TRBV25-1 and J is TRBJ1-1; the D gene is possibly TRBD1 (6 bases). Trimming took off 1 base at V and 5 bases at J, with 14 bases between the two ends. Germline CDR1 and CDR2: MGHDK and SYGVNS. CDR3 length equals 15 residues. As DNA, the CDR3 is TGTGCCAGCAGTGAATTTAACACAGGGAGAACTGAAGCTTTCTTT. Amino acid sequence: CASSEFNTGRTEAFF.

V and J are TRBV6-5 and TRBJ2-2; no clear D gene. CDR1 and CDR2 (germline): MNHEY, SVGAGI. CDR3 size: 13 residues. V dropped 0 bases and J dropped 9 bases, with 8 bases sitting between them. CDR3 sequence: CASSYSRRRELFF. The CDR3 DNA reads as TGTGCCAGCAGTTACTCGAGGCGTCGGGAGCTGTTTTTT.

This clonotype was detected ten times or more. The CDR3 reads CASRWTSGRGGADTQYF. The CDR3 nucleotides are TGTGCCAGCAGGTGGACTAGCGGGAGGGGAGGCGCAGATACGCAGTATTTT. The gene calls are TRBV28 and TRBJ2-3; 15 bases are shared with TRBD2. This CDR3 spans 17 amino acids. The V gene's germline CDR1 is MDHEN and CDR2 SYDVKM. V shed 6 bases and J 4 bases; nucleotides not matched to a gene: 8.

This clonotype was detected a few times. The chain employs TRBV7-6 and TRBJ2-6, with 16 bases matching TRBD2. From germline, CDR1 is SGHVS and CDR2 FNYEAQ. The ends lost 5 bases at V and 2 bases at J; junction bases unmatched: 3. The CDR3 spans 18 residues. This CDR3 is CASSPGLAGGTGANVLTF. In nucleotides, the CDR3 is TGTGCCAGCAGCCCGGGACTAGCGGGAGGGACTGGGGCCAACGTCCTGACTTTC. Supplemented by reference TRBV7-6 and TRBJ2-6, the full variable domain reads GAGVSQSPRYKVTKRGQDVALRCDPISGHVSLYWYRQALGQGPEFLTYFNYEAQQDKSGLPNDRFSAERPEGSISTLTIQRTEQRDSAMYRCASSPGLAGGTGANVLTFGAGSRLTVL.